A single sample is the source of the 10 T cell receptor beta chains below, sequenced in a study of T cell responses to AZD1222 COVID-19 vaccine. Produced via immunoSEQ multiplex PCR; TCRdb's table is partial and in-frame only. The sample records around 45,000 clones, roughly 75% being singletons. This sample comprised peripheral blood, obtained 28 days after the second dose of the MenACWY control vaccine. These receptor sequences come from an adult who received the MenACWY meningococcal vaccine as a control.

This clone showed up just once. The V call is TRBV19, the J call TRBJ2-3; TRBD2 agrees at 12 bases. Trimming removed 5 bases from V and 3 bases from J; junction bases left unmatched: 6. The CDR3 consists of 16 residues. Germline V gene sequence: CDR1 LNHDA, CDR2 SQIVND (reference sequence). CDR3 DNA: TGTGCCAGTAGTCTTCTAGCGGGGGGGCCGACAGATACGCAGTATTTT. Protein product: CASSLLAGGPTDTQYF.

The rearrangement links TRBV2 to TRBJ2-6, with D possibly being TRBD2 (5 bases). Trimming cost V 8 bases and J 4 bases, with 12 bases left between them. The CDR3 is 14 amino acids. Germline values: CDR1 SNHLY, CDR2 FYNNEI. The CDR3 spells CASGLGSGANVLTF. The DNA of the CDR3 is TGTGCCAGCGGTTTGGGGAGCGGGGCCAACGTCCTGACTTTC.

The chain is built from TRBV28 and TRBJ2-6; maybe TRBD1 (5 bases). In germline, CDR1 is MDHEN, CDR2 SYDVKM. V was shortened by 1 base and J by 5 bases, with 12 bases between the two germline ends. The CDR3 contains 16 residues. The CDR3 region has the DNA TGTGCCAGCAGTTTATCACAAGGGGTTCGGGCCAACGTCCTGACTTTC. This encodes CASSLSQGVRANVLTF. Based on the CDR3 plus reference TRBV28 and TRBJ2-6, the full variable domain is DVKVTQSSRYLVKRTGEKVFLECVQDMDHENMFWYRQDPGLGLRLIYFSYDVKMKEKGDIPEGYSVSREKKERFSLILESASTNQTSMYLCASSLSQGVRANVLTFGAGSRLTVL.

For the CDR3, the DNA is TGCGCCAGCAGTGGAGGTAGCGGGAGGAATGAGCAGTTCTTC. Translation gives CASSGGSGRNEQFF. The chain couples TRBV10-1 to TRBJ2-1, with 10 bases matching TRBD2. With V trimmed by 4 bases and J by 7 bases, 4 bases remained unmatched. The CDR3 is made up of 14 amino acids. Germline CDR1 WNHNN, CDR2 SYGVQD (reference sequence).

V is TRBV5-1 and J is TRBJ2-5; D is ambiguous. V lost 4 bases, J lost 5 bases, and 15 bases lay in between. The CDR3 is 14 amino acids. CDR1 is SGHRS, CDR2 YFSETQ, per germline. The CDR3 nucleotides are TGCGCCAGCAGCCCCAACTCGATGCCGGAGACCCAGTACTTC. This sequence encodes CASSPNSMPETQYF.

The V call is TRBV18, the J call TRBJ1-5, with TRBD1 identical over 7 bases. With V trimmed by 3 bases and J by 9 bases, 5 bases remained unmatched. The CDR3 runs to 13 residues. The V gene's germline CDR1 is KGHSH and CDR2 LQKENI. For the CDR3, the DNA is TGTGCCAGCTCACCGGGACAGATTTCGCCCCAGCATTTT. It encodes CASSPGQISPQHF. Complete variable domain (other parts from reference TRBV18 and TRBJ1-5): NAGVMQNPRHLVRRRGQEARLRCSPMKGHSHVYWYRQLPEEGLKFMVYLQKENIIDESGMPKERFSAEFPKEGPSILRIQQVVRGDSAAYFCASSPGQISPQHFGDGTRLSIL.

The V gene is TRBV11-2, the J gene TRBJ1-1; the D is unclear. This CDR3 comprises 13 residues. V lost 5 bases, J lost 0 bases, and 7 bases lay in between. Per germline, CDR1 SGHAT and CDR2 FQNNGV. The CDR3: CASSSDMNTEAFF. The CDR3 DNA follows: TGTGCCAGCAGCAGCGATATGAACACTGAAGCTTTCTTT.

This clone has only a few counts. The chain carries TRBV6-5 and TRBJ2-7, with TRBD1 as a possible D gene (5 bases). The CDR3 runs 13 residues. The germline CDR1 and CDR2 sequences are MNHEY and SVGAGI. V was shortened by 6 bases and J by 3 bases, with 12 bases between the two germline ends. CDR3 nucleotides: TGTGCCAGCAGCTGGACATCGGACTACGAGCAGTACGTC. It specifies CASSWTSDYEQYV.

The rearrangement joins TRBV2 to TRBJ1-5; D unclear. The ends were cut back, 3 bases at V and 2 bases at J, with 5 bases in the middle. CDR1 is SNHLY, CDR2 FYNNEI, per germline. This CDR3 is built from 13 residues. The CDR3 region is CASSDAGNQPQHF. DNA for the CDR3: TGTGCCAGCAGTGATGCTGGCAATCAGCCCCAGCATTTT.

The chain employs TRBV5-6 and TRBJ2-1, with 8 bases that match TRBD2. Germline V gene sequence: CDR1 SGHDT, CDR2 YYEEEE. With V trimmed by 0 bases and J by 8 bases, 7 bases remained unmatched. This CDR3 is 15 amino acids long. The DNA of the CDR3 is TGTGCCAGCAGCTTGGGATTAGCGGGAAGGCATGAGCAGTTCTTC. Protein sequence: CASSLGLAGRHEQFF.